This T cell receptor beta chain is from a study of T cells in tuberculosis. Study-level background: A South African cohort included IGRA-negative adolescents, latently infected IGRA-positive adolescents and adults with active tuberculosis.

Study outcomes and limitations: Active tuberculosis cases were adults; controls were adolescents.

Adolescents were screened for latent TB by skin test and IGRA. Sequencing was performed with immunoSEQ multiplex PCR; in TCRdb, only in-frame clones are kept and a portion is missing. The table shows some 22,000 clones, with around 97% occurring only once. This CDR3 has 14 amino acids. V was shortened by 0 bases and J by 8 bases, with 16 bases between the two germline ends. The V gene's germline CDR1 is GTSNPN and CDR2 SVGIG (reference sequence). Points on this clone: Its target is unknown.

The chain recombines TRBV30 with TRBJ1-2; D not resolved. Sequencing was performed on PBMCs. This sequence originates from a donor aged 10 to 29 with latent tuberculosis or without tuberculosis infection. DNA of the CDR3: TGTGCCTGGAGTGTAGGTTTCGGAGCCCTAGGCTACACCTTC. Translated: CAWSVGFGALGYTF. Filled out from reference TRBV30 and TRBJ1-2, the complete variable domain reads SQTIHQWPATLVQPVGSPLSLECTVEGTSNPNLYWYRQAAGRGLQLLFYSVGIGQISSEVPQNLSASRPQDRQFILSSKKLLLSDSGFYLCAWSVGFGALGYTFGSGTRLTVV.